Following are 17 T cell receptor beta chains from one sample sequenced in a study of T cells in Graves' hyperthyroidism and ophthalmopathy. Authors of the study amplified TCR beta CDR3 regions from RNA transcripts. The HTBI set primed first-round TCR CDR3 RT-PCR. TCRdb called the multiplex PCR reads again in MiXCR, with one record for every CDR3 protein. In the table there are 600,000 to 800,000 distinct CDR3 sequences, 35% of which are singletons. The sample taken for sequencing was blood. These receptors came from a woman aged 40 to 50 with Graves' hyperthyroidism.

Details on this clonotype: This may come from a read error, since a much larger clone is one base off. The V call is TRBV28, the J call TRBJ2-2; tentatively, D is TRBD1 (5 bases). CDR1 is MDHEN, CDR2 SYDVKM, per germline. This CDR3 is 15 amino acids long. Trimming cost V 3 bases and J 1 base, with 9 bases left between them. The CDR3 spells CASSFRTRNTGELFF. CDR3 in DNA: TGTGCCAGCAGTTTTAGGACAAGGAACACCGGGGAGCTGTTTTTT. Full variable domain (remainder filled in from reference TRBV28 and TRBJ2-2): DVKVTQSSRYLVKRTGEKVFLECVQDMDHENMFWYRQDPGLGLRLIYFSYDVKMKEKGDIPEGYSVSREKKERFSLILESASTNQTSMYLCASSFRTRNTGELFFGEGSRLTVL.

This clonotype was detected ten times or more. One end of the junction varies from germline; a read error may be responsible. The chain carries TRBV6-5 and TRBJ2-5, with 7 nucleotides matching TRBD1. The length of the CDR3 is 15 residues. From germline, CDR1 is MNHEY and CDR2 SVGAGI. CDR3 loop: CASSYSDRAQETQYF. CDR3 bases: TGTGCCAGCAGCTACTCCGACAGGGCGCAAGAGACCCAGTACTTC.

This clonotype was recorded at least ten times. This chain's CDR3 is CASSLQGEAFF. The CDR3 bases are TGTGCCAGCAGCTTACAGGGAGAAGCTTTCTTT. This sequence joins TRBV11-2 and TRBJ1-1; weak D call: TRBD1 (5 bases). The CDR3 runs to 11 residues. Germline V lookup: CDR1 SGHAT, CDR2 FQNNGV. The germline V and J ends were trimmed by 2 bases and 8 bases, with 6 bases remaining between them.

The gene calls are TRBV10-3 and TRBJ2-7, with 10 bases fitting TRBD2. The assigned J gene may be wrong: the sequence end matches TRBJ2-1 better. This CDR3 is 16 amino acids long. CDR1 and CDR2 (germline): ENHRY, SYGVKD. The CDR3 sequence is CAISGASGSLYNEQFF. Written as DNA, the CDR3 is TGTGCCATCAGTGGGGCTAGCGGGAGCCTCTACAATGAGCAGTTCTTC.

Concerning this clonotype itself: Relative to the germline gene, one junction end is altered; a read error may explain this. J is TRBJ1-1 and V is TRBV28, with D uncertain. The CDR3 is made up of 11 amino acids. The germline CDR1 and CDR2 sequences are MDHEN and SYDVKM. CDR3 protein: CGSLKYTEALF. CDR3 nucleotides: TGTGGATCCCTAAAATACACTGAAGCTCTCTTT.

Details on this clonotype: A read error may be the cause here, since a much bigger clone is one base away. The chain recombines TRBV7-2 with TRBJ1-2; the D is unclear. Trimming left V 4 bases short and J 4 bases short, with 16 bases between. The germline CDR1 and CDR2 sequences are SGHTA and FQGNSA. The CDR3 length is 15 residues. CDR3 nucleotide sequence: TGTGCCAGCAGCTCAGATCGTCTGGGGAGCTATGGCTACACCTTC. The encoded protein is CASSSDRLGSYGYTF.

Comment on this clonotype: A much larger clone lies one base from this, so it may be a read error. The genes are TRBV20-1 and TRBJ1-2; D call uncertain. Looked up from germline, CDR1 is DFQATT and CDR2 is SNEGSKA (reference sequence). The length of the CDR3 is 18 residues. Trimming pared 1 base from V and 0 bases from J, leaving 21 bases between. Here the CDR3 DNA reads TGCAGTGCTAGAGCCACCCCATTGATCGGCACCGCTAACTATGGCTACACCTTC. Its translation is CSARATPLIGTANYGYTF.

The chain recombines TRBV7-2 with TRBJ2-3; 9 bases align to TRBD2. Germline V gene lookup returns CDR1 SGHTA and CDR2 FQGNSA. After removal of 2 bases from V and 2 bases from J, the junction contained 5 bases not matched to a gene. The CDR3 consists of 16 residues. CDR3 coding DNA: TGTGCCAGCAGCTTATTTAGCGGGGGTAACACAGATACGCAGTATTTT. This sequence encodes CASSLFSGGNTDTQYF.

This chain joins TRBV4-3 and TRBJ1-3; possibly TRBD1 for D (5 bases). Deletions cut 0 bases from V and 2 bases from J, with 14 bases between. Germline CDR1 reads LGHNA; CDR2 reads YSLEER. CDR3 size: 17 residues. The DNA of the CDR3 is TGCGCCAGCAGCCAAGAAAAGGGTGGGACCCCTGGAAACACCATATATTTT. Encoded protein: CASSQEKGGTPGNTIYF.

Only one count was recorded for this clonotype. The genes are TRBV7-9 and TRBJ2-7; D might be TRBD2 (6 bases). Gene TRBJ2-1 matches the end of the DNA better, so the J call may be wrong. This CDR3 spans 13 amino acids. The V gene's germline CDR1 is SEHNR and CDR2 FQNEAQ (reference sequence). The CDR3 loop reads CASSSGGESEQFF. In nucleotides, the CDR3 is TGTGCCAGCAGCTCCGGAGGGGAGAGTGAGCAGTTCTTC.

This CDR3 is CTSSLARRETQYF. As DNA, the CDR3 is TGTACCAGCAGTCTCGCTCGACGGGAGACCCAGTACTTC. This chain joins TRBV10-3 and TRBJ2-5; no reliable D call. Germline V gene sequence: CDR1 ENHRY, CDR2 SYGVKD. This CDR3 has 13 residues.

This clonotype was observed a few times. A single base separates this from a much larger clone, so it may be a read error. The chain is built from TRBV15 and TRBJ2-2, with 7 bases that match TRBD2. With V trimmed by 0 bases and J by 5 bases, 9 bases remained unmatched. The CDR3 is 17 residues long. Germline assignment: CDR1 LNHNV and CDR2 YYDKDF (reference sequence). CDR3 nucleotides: TGTGCCACCAGCAGAGATGGACTAGACGTCTATACCGGGGAGCTGTTTTTT. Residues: CATSRDGLDVYTGELFF.

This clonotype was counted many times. CDR3 sequence: CASTGLVATEAFF. In DNA form, the CDR3 reads TGTGCCAGCACTGGCTTGGTGGCCACTGAAGCTTTCTTT. The chain couples TRBV2 to TRBJ1-1; D is uncertain. The CDR3 consists of 13 residues. The V end was cut by 7 bases, the J end by 4 bases, with 13 bases between. The germline gives CDR1 SNHLY, CDR2 FYNNEI.

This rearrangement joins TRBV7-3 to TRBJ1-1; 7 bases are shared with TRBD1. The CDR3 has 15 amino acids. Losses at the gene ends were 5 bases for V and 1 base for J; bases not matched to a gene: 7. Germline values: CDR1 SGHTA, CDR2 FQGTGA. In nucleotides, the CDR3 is TGTGCCAGCAGCGAGGGACAGAGACCGAACACTGAAGCTTTCTTT. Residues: CASSEGQRPNTEAFF.

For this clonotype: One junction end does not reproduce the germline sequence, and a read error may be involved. The CDR3 protein is CASSSQGSSYDQYF. The CDR3 nucleotides read TGTGCCAGCAGCTCCCAGGGGAGCTCCTACGATCAGTACTTC. The V call is TRBV13, the J call TRBJ2-7, with D possibly matching TRBD1 (6 bases). This CDR3 spans 14 amino acids. Germline CDR1 is PRHDT and CDR2 is FYEKMQ (reference sequence). Variable domain in full (rest from reference TRBV13 and TRBJ2-7): AAGVIQSPRHLIKEKRETATLKCYPIPRHDTVYWYQQGPGQDPQFLISFYEKMQSDKGSIPDRFSAQQFSDYHSELNMSSLELGDSALYFCASSSQGSSYDQYFGPGTRLTVT.

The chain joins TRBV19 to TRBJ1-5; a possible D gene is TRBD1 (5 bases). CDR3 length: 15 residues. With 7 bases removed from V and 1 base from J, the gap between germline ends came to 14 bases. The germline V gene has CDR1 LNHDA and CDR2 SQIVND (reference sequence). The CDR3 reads CASTRPGTSNQPQHF. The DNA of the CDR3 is TGTGCCAGTACCCGGCCAGGGACGAGCAATCAGCCCCAGCATTTT.

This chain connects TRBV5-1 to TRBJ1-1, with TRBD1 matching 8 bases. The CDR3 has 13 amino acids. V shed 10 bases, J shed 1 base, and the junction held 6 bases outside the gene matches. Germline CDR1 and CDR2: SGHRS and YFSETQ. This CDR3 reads CAGKGQENTEAFF. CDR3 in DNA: TGCGCCGGCAAGGGACAGGAGAACACTGAAGCTTTCTTT. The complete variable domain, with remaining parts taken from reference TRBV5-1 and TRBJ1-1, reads KAGVTQTPRYLIKTRGQQVTLSCSPISGHRSVSWYQQTPGQGLQFLFEYFSETQRNKGNFPGRFSGRQFSNSRSEMNVSTLELGDSALYLCAGKGQENTEAFFGQGTRLTVV.